Listed here are 18 T cell receptor beta chains from one sample, sequenced in a study of blood T cell repertoires in COVID-19. The repertoire was sequenced with immunoSEQ multiplex PCR; TCRdb's copy has only in-frame clones and lacks some. The sample holds some 200,000 clones; 65% to 85% are singletons and the top ten take around 13%. The specimen was peripheral blood. The receptors come from a human donor in a cohort sampled during active COVID-19.

This chain connects TRBV9 to TRBJ2-2; tentatively, D is TRBD2 (5 bases). This CDR3 spans 15 amino acids. V lost 0 bases to trimming and J lost 7 bases, with 13 bases between them. The germline gives CDR1 SGDLS, CDR2 YYNGEE. The CDR3 here is CASSVVPAENGELFF. The CDR3 DNA is TGTGCCAGCAGCGTAGTTCCAGCGGAGAACGGGGAGCTGTTTTTT.

This clone was seen only a few times. The chain uses TRBV6-5 and TRBJ1-6; no reliable D call. This CDR3 is 13 amino acids long. From germline, CDR1 is MNHEY and CDR2 SVGAGI. V was cut by 6 bases and J by 7 bases, with 10 bases left in between. The CDR3 coding sequence is TGTGCCAGCAGAATTTCCGGGAATTCACCCCTCCACTTT. Amino acids: CASRISGNSPLHF.

The rearrangement links TRBV7-9 to TRBJ2-5; D remains ambiguous. Trimming shortened V by 2 bases and J by 2 bases, and 9 bases separated the two germline ends. Germline V gene lookup returns CDR1 SEHNR and CDR2 FQNEAQ (reference sequence). CDR3 length: 14 amino acids. In DNA form, the CDR3 reads TGTGCCAGCAGCTTAAGTGGTCTACAAGAGACCCAGTACTTC. Translation: CASSLSGLQETQYF.

The chain has TRBV29-1 and TRBJ2-1, with 9 bases fitting TRBD1. Germline V gene lookup returns CDR1 SQVTM and CDR2 ANQGSEA. J lost 4 bases, V lost 2 bases, and 6 bases had no gene match. The length of the CDR3 is 15 residues. This chain's CDR3 is CSVESGTGHYNEQFF. In DNA, the CDR3 is TGCAGCGTTGAATCCGGGACAGGGCATTACAATGAGCAGTTCTTC.

The V and J genes are TRBV24-1 and TRBJ2-2; 8 nucleotides match TRBD2. V was clipped by 5 bases and J by 4 bases; unmatched bases: 2. Germline values: CDR1 KGHDR, CDR2 SFDVKD. This CDR3 is built from 14 residues. The CDR3 DNA sequence: TGTGCCACCAGTGTTAGCGGGACCACCGGGGAGCTGTTTTTT. This sequence encodes CATSVSGTTGELFF.

The V call is TRBV7-6, the J call TRBJ1-3, with D possibly matching TRBD1 (6 bases). V was shortened by 5 bases and J by 7 bases, with 21 bases between the two germline ends. The CDR3 runs 16 residues. CDR1 and CDR2 from the germline V gene are SGHVS and FNYEAQ. The CDR3 reads CASSVGQTGLGNTIYF. CDR3 nucleotides: TGTGCCAGCAGCGTGGGGCAGACAGGACTAGGGAACACCATATATTTT.

This sequence joins TRBV21-1 and TRBJ2-6; the table's D call of TRBD1 was not tested on the DNA. TRBV21-1 is noted as a pseudogene. The CDR3 runs 18 residues. This chain's CDR3 is CASSKARQGSPGANVLTF. The CDR3 DNA reads TGTGCCAGCAGCAAAGCACGACAGGGGTCTCCTGGGGCCAACGTCCTGACTTTC.

The J gene is TRBJ1-1, the V gene TRBV9; D not certain. The CDR3 is 12 residues long. Germline values: CDR1 SGDLS, CDR2 YYNGEE. V gave up 0 bases and J gave up 8 bases, with 8 bases separating them. CDR3 residues: CASSVGGGEAFF. CDR3 sequence (DNA): TGTGCCAGCAGCGTAGGTGGAGGGGAAGCTTTCTTT.

This clone was detected only once. The rearrangement links TRBV6-5 to TRBJ2-7; possible D gene TRBD2, 7 bases. The germline V gene encodes CDR1 MNHEY and CDR2 SVGAGI. Trimming took off 5 bases at V and 4 bases at J, with 15 bases between the two ends. CDR3 length: 14 residues. The CDR3 nucleotides read TGTGCCAGCAGTCCTGGAGGGGGGGGGTACGAGCAGTACTTC. This translates into CASSPGGGGYEQYF.

In DNA form, the CDR3 reads TGCGCCAGCAGCCGCGCCTCTAGCGGTCAAAGTTGGGATGAGCAGTTCTTC. Residues: CASSRASSGQSWDEQFF. The J gene is TRBJ2-1, the V gene TRBV5-1; 7 positions agree with TRBD2. Trimming cost V 4 bases and J 8 bases; bases outside gene matches: 18. Looked up from germline, CDR1 is SGHRS and CDR2 is YFSETQ. The CDR3 spans 17 residues.

This clone was seen more than once but under ten times. At one of its ends the junction is not consistent with the germline gene, which may arise from a read error. This CDR3 is CASRYNYVYTF. The CDR3 DNA sequence: TGTGCCAGCAGATATAACTATGTCTACACCTTC. The chain has TRBV6-5 and TRBJ1-2; D call uncertain. From germline, CDR1 is MNHEY and CDR2 SVGAGI. This CDR3 is built from 11 residues.

The gene calls are TRBV11-3 and TRBJ2-7; TRBD2 aligns across 10 bases. Trimming at V came to 3 bases and at J to 4 bases, leaving 3 bases not matched to a gene. The CDR3 contains 14 residues. The germline V gene encodes CDR1 SGHNT and CDR2 YENEEA. CDR3 coding DNA: TGTGCCAGCAGCTTGTCGACTAGCGGGTACGAGCAGTACTTC. It encodes CASSLSTSGYEQYF.

V is TRBV10-3 and J is TRBJ1-4, with 9 bases that match TRBD1. CDR3 length equals 14 residues. V was pared by 10 bases and J by 8 bases, with 11 bases of the junction left unmatched. Germline-derived CDR1 and CDR2 are ENHRY and SYGVKD. The CDR3 loop reads CATQQGAEPEKLFF. In nucleotides, the CDR3 is TGTGCCACGCAACAGGGGGCGGAGCCGGAAAAACTGTTTTTT.

The chain combines TRBV30 with TRBJ2-1, with D unclear. Germline CDR1 and CDR2: GTSNPN and SVGIG (reference sequence). Between the trimmed V and J ends, which lost 1 base and 5 bases, there was a span of 6 bases. CDR3 length equals 12 residues. This chain's CDR3 is CAWSASDNEQFF. The CDR3 DNA sequence: TGTGCCTGGAGTGCCTCGGACAATGAGCAGTTCTTC.

This sequence joins TRBV19 and TRBJ1-1, with D possibly matching TRBD1 (5 bases). This CDR3 is 13 amino acids long. Germline lookup yields CDR1 LNHDA and CDR2 SQIVND (reference sequence). Trimming stripped 0 bases from V and 7 bases from J, with 9 bases between. This CDR3 is CASSIERGNEAFF. The CDR3 region has the DNA TGTGCCAGTAGTATAGAGCGGGGGAATGAAGCTTTCTTT. Full variable domain (remainder filled in from reference TRBV19 and TRBJ1-1): DGGITQSPKYLFRKEGQNVTLSCEQNLNHDAMYWYRQDPGQGLRLIYYSQIVNDFQKGDIAEGYSVSREKKESFPLTVTSAQKNPTAFYLCASSIERGNEAFFGQGTRLTVV.

The chain joins TRBV6-4 to TRBJ2-5, with 9 bases lining up with TRBD2. J lost 1 base, V lost 4 bases, and 4 bases had no gene match. This CDR3 comprises 15 residues. In germline, CDR1 is MRHNA, CDR2 SNTAGT. CDR3 protein: CASSAASGAQETQYF. For the CDR3, the DNA is TGTGCCAGCAGTGCGGCTAGCGGGGCCCAAGAGACCCAGTACTTC.

The table lists this clone with a few counts. The V gene is TRBV28, the J gene TRBJ2-1; 10 bases line up with TRBD2. The CDR3 consists of 14 residues. Germline V CDR1 and CDR2: MDHEN, SYDVKM. V lost 6 bases to trimming and J lost 4 bases; unmatched junction nucleotides: 3. The CDR3 reads CASSLLAGYNEQFF. The CDR3 nucleotides read TGTGCCAGCAGCTTACTAGCGGGATACAATGAGCAGTTCTTC.

The V call is TRBV11-2, the J call TRBJ2-7; 10 bases match TRBD1. The CDR3 contains 18 residues. The V and J ends lost 4 bases and 0 bases, in that order; junction bases with no gene match: 12. Germline CDR1 SGHAT, CDR2 FQNNGV. CDR3 sequence: CASSSRQGAWGSSYEQYF. The CDR3, as DNA: TGTGCCAGCAGCTCCCGACAGGGGGCGTGGGGCAGCTCCTACGAGCAGTACTTC.